The present T cell receptor (beta chain) was sequenced within a study of molecular identifiers for immune sequencing clone quantification. Previously described methods and listed TCR primers were used for bulk TCR libraries. TCRdb processed the PCR reads anew with MiXCR; each CDR3 protein has one entry. The sample yields 250,000 to 350,000 distinct CDR3 sequences, 20% to 25% seen once. Trimming took 6 bases from V and 1 from J; bases not matched to a gene: 7. CDR3 length equals 15 residues. Germline-derived CDR1 and CDR2 are SNHLY and FYNNEI. Naive CD8 T cells were sorted as CD8+CD4-CCR7+CD45RA+. This TCR came from a human donor in good health. Some libraries in this study had Jurkat cell RNA spiked in. Sequenced input: naive CD8+ T cells from blood, with Jurkat cell RNA spiked in. The subset here: FACS-sorted CD8+CD4-CCR7+CD45RA+ naive T cells. This chain joins TRBV2 and TRBJ2-3; 7 bases line up with TRBD1. The CDR3 protein is CASRLTGVGTDTQYF. Written as DNA, the CDR3 is TGTGCCAGCAGACTTACAGGGGTCGGCACAGATACGCAGTATTTT.